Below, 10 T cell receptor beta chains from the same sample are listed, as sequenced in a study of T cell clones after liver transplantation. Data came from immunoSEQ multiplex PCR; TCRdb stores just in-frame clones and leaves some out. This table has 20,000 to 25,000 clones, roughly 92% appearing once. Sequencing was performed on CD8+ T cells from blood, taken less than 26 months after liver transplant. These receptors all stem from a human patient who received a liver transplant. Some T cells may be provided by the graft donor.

The CDR3 is CASSQDLGDNEQFF. The CDR3 DNA sequence: TGCGCCAGCAGCCAAGATCTAGGGGACAATGAGCAGTTCTTC. V gene TRBV4-3 combines with J gene TRBJ2-1, with a tentative D call TRBD1 (5 bases). The CDR3 has 14 amino acids. V was shortened by 0 bases and J by 5 bases, with 8 bases between the two germline ends. Germline V gives CDR1 LGHNA, CDR2 YSLEER.

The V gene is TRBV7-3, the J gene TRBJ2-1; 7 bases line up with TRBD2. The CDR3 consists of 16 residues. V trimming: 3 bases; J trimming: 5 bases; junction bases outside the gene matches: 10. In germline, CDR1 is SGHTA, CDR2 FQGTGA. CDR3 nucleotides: TGTGCCAGCAGCTTCATTAGGCGGGAGATACACAATGAGCAGTTCTTC. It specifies CASSFIRREIHNEQFF.

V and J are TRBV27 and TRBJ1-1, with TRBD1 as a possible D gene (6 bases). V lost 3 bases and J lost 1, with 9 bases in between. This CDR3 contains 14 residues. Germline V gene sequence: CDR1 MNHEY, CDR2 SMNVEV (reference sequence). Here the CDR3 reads CASSFVQGNTEAFF. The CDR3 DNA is TGTGCCAGCAGTTTTGTACAGGGGAACACTGAAGCTTTCTTT.

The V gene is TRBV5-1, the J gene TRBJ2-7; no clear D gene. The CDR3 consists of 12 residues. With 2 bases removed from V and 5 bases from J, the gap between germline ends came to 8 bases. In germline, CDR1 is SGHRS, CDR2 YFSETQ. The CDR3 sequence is CASSLAQNEQYF. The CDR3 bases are TGCGCCAGCAGCTTAGCCCAGAACGAGCAGTACTTC.

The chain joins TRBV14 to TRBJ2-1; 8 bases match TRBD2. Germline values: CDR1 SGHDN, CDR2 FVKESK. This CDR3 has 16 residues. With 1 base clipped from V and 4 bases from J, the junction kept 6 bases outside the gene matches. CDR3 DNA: TGTGCCAGCAGCCAAGGGTCAGCGGGAGTATACAATGAGCAGTTCTTC. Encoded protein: CASSQGSAGVYNEQFF. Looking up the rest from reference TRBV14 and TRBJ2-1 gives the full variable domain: EAGVTQFPSHSVIEKGQTVTLRCDPISGHDNLYWYRRVMGKEIKFLLHFVKESKQDESGMPNNRFLAERTGGTYSTLKVQPAELEDSGVYFCASSQGSAGVYNEQFFGPGTRLTVL.

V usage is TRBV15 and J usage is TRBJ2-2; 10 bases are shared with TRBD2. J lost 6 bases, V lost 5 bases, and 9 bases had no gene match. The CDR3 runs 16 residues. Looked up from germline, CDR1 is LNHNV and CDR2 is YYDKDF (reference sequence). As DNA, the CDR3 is TGTGCCACCAGCCGACCATGGACTAGCGGTCCCGGGGAGCTGTTTTTT. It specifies CATSRPWTSGPGELFF.

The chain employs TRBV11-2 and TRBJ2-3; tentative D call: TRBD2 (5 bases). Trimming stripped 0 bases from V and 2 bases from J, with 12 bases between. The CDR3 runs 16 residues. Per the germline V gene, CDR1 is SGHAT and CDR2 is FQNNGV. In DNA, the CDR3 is TGTGCCAGCAGCTTAGACCGAGCGGCCCTCACAGATACGCAGTATTTT. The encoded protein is CASSLDRAALTDTQYF. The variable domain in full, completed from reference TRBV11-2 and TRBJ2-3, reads EAGVAQSPRYKIIEKRQSVAFWCNPISGHATLYWYQQILGQGPKLLIQFQNNGVVDDSQLPKDRFSAERLKGVDSTLKIQPAKLEDSAVYLCASSLDRAALTDTQYFGPGTRLTVL.

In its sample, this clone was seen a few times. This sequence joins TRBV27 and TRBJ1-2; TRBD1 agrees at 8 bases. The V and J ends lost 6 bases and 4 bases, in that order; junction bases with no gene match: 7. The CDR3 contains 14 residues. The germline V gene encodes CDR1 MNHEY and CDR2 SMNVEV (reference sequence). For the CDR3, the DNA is TGTGCCAGCAGCCTCTTAGGACAGGGCTATGGCTACACCTTC. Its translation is CASSLLGQGYGYTF.

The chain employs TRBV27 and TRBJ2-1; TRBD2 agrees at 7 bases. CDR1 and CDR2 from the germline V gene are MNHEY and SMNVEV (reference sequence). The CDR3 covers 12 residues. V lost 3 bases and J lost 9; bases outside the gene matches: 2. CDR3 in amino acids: CASSFGGVEQFF. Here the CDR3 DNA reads TGTGCCAGCAGTTTTGGGGGGGTTGAGCAGTTCTTC.

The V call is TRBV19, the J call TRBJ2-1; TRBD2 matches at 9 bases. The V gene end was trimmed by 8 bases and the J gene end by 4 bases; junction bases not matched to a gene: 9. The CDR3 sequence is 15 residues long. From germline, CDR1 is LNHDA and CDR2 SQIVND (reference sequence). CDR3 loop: CASRGASGVYNEQFF. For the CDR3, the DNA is TGTGCCAGTCGAGGAGCTAGCGGGGTATACAATGAGCAGTTCTTC.